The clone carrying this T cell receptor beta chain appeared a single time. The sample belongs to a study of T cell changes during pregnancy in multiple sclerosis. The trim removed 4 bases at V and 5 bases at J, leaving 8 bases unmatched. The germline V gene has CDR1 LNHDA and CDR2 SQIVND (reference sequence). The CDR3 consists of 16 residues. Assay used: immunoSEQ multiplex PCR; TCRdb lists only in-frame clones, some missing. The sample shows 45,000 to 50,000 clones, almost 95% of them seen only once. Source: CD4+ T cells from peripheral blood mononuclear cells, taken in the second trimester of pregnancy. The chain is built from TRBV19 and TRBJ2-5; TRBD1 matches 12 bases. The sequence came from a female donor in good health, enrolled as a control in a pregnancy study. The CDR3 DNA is TGTGCCAGTAGTACCCGGGACAGGGGGCGGTTGGAGACCCAGTACTTC. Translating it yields CASSTRDRGRLETQYF. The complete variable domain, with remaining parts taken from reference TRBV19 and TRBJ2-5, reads DGGITQSPKYLFRKEGQNVTLSCEQNLNHDAMYWYRQDPGQGLRLIYYSQIVNDFQKGDIAEGYSVSREKKESFPLTVTSAQKNPTAFYLCASSTRDRGRLETQYFGPGTRLLVL.